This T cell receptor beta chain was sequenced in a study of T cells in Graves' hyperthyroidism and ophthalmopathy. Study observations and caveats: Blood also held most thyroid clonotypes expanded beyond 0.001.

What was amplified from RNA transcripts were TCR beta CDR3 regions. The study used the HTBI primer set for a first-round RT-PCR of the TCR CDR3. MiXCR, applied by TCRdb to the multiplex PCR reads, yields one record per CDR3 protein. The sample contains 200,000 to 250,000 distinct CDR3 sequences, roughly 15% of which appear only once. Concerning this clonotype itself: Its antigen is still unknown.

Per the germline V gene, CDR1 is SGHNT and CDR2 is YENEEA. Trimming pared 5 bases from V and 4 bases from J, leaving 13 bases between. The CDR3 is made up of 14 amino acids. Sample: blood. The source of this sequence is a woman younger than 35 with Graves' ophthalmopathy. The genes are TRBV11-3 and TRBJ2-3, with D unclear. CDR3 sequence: CASSPTVQADTQYF. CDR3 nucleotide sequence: TGTGCCAGCAGCCCTACGGTTCAGGCAGATACGCAGTATTTT.